The clone carrying this T cell receptor (beta chain) came up a few times. Its antigen is undetermined. This entry comes from a study of T-cell memory formation after mild COVID-19. Study-level information: TCR clusters were mostly donor specific. Study-level findings and limits: Shrinking CD4+ clones resided mostly in CM and EM, and CD8+ ones in EMRA. From day 15 to 85, contracting clones were balanced between CD4 and CD8, whereas later expanders leaned toward CD4+.

In TCRdb, the 5' RACE reads were re-called with MiXCR into one record per CDR3 protein. The sample holds some 340,000 distinct CDR3 sequences, 10% to 15% seen once. The CDR3 has 14 residues. V gave up 3 bases and J gave up 6 bases, with 12 bases separating them. The material sequenced was PBMCs or a T cell subset sorted from them (not recorded which). V usage is TRBV12-3 or TRBV12-4 and J usage is TRBJ1-5; D is possibly TRBD1 (5 bases). The source is a man aged 18 to 35 who had mild COVID-19 (a few samples of this study predate the infection). Cell type and time point are not known. CDR3 in amino acids: CASSFAQGGQPQHF. The CDR3 DNA sequence: TGTGCCAGCAGTTTCGCCCAGGGCGGTCAGCCCCAGCATTTT.